This T cell receptor (beta chain) was documented in a study of CD8+ T cells in alopecia areata. Investigators isolated RNA and reverse transcribed it into cDNA to act as the sequencing template. Measured with immunoSEQ multiplex PCR; TCRdb has only the in-frame clones, and not every one. The sample holds about 82,000 clones, 51% seen once. The germline gives CDR1 SGHVS, CDR2 FNYEAQ. CDR3 length: 15 residues. Trimming took 3 bases from V and 1 from J, leaving 10 bases between them. The sequencing input was NKG2D-high CD8+ T cells sorted from blood. The rearrangement joins TRBV7-6 to TRBJ1-5, with D hard to call. The origin of this receptor is a human donor with alopecia areata. Here the CDR3 reads CASSLDGSSNQPQHF. CDR3 sequence (DNA): TGTGCCAGCAGCTTGGACGGGTCGAGCAATCAGCCCCAGCATTTT.